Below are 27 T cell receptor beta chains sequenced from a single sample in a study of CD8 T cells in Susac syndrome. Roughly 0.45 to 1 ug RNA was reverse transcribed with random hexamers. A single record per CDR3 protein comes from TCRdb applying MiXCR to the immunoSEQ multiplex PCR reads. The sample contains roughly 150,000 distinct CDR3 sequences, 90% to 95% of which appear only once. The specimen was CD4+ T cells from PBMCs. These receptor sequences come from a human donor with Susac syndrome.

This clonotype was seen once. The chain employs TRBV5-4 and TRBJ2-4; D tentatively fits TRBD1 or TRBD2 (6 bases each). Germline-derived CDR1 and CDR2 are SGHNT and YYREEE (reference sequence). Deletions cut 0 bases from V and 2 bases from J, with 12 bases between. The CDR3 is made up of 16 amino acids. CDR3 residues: CASSLGGARTKNIQYF. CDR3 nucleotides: TGTGCCAGCAGCTTGGGGGGGGCCAGAACCAAAAACATTCAGTACTTC.

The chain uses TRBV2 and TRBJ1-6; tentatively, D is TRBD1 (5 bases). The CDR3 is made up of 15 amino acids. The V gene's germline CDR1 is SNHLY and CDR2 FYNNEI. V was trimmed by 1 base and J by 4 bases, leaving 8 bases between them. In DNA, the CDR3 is TGTGCCAGCAGTGAAGACAGGCCATATAATTCACCCCTCCACTTT. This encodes CASSEDRPYNSPLHF.

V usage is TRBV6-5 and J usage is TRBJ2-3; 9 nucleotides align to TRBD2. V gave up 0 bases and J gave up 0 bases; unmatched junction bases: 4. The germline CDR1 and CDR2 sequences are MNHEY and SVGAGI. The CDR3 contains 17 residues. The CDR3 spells CASSYSALAGSTDTQYF. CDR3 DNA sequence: TGTGCCAGCAGTTACTCAGCGCTAGCGGGGAGCACAGATACGCAGTATTTT.

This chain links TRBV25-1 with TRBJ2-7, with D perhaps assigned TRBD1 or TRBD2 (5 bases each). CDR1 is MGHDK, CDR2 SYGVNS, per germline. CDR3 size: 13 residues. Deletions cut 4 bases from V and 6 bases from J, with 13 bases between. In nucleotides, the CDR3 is TGTGCCAGCAGTGCTATAGTGAGGGGCGAGCAGTACTTC. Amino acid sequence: CASSAIVRGEQYF.

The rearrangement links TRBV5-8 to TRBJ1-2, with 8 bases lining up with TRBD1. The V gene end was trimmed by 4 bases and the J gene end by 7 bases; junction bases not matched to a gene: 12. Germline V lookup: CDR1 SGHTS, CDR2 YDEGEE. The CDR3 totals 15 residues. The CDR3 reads CASSPGQGGGLGYTF. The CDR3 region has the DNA TGTGCCAGCAGCCCCGGACAGGGAGGAGGTCTTGGCTACACCTTC. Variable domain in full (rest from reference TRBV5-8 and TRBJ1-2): EAGVTQSPTHLIKTRGQQATLRCSPISGHTSVYWYQQALGLGLQFLLWYDEGEERNRGNFPPRFSGRQFPNYSSELNVNALELEDSALYLCASSPGQGGGLGYTFGSGTRLTVV.

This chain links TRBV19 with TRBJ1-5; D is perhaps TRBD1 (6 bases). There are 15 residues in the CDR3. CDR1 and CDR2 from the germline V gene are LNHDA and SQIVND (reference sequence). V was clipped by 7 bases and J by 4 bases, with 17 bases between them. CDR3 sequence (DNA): TGTGCCAGTAATACACCGCAAGGGGGGAATCAGCCCCAGCATTTT. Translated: CASNTPQGGNQPQHF.

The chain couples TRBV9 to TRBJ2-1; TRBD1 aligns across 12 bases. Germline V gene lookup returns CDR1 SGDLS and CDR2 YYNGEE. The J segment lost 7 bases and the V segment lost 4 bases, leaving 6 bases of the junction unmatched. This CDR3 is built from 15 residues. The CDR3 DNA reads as TGTGCCAGCAGCCTCATGGGACAGGGGGCTAATGAGCAGTTCTTC. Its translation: CASSLMGQGANEQFF.

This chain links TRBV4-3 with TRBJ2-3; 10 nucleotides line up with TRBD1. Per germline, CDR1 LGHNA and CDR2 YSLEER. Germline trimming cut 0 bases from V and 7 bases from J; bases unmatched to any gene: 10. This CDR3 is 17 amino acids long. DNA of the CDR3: TGCGCCAGCAGCCAAGAGTTCCGGGACAGGGGTGTATATACGCAGTATTTT. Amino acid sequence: CASSQEFRDRGVYTQYF.

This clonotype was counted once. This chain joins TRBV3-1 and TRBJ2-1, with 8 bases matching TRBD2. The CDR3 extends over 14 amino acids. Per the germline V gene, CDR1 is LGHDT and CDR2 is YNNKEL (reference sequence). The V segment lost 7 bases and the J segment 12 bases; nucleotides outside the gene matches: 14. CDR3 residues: CASTDRSAGVGQFF. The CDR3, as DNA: TGTGCCAGCACCGACAGATCAGCGGGGGTAGGGCAGTTCTTC.

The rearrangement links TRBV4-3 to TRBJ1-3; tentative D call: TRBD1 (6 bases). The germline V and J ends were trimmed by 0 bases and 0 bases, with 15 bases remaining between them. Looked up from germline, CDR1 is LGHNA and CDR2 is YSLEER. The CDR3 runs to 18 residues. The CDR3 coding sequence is TGCGCCAGCAGCCAAGATTCAGGGGACGTCAACTCTGGAAACACCATATATTTT. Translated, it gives CASSQDSGDVNSGNTIYF.

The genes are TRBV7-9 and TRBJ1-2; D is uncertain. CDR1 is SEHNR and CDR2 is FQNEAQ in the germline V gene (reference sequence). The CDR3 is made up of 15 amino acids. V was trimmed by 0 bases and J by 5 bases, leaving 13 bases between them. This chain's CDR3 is CASSLAKTTGYGYTF. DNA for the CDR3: TGTGCCAGCAGCTTAGCTAAAACGACGGGTTATGGCTACACCTTC.

CDR3 DNA sequence: TGTGCCAGCAAACAGGAGAGCTACGAGCAGTACTTC. Protein sequence: CASKQESYEQYF. J is TRBJ2-7 and V is TRBV12-3 or TRBV12-4, with D tentatively TRBD1 (5 bases). The CDR3 has 12 amino acids. V was cut by 7 bases and J by 3 bases, with 10 bases left in between.

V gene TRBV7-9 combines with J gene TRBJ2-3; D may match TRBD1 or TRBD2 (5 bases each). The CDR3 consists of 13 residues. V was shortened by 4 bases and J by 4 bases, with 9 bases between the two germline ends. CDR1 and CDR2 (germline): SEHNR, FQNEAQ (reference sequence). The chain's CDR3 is CASSYGTPDTQYF. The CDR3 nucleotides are TGTGCCAGCAGCTACGGGACGCCAGATACGCAGTATTTT.

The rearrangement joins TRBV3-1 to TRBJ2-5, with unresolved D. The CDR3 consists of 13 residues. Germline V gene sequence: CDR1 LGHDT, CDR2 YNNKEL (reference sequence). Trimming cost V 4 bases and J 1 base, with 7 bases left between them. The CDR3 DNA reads TGTGCCAGCAGCCGAACGGGCCAAGAGACCCAGTACTTC. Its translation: CASSRTGQETQYF.

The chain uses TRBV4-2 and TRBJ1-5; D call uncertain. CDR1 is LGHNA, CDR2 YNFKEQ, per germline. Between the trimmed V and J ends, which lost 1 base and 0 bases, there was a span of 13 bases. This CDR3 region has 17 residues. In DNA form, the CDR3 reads TGTGCCAGCAGCCAAGGAGGCGGCCAGGATAGCAATCAGCCCCAGCATTTT. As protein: CASSQGGGQDSNQPQHF.

The CDR3: CASSVDLWNTEAFF. The DNA of the CDR3 is TGTGCCAGCAGCGTGGACCTATGGAACACTGAAGCTTTCTTT. The chain uses TRBV9 and TRBJ1-1; D remains unclear. V lost 2 bases to trimming and J lost 1 base, with 9 bases between them. Germline V gives CDR1 SGDLS, CDR2 YYNGEE. This CDR3 contains 14 residues.

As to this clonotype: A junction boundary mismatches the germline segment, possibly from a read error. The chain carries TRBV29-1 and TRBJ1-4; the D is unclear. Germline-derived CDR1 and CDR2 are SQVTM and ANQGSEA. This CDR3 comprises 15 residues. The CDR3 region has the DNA TGCAGCGTGGAAGGGTTCAGTGCAACTAATGAAAAACTGTTTTTT. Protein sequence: CSVEGFSATNEKLFF.

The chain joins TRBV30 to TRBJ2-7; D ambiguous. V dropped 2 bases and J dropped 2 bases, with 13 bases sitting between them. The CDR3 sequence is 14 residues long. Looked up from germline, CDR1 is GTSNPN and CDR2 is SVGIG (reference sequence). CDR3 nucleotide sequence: TGTGCCTGGAGTAACCCTCTACCGACCTACGAGCAGTACTTC. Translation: CAWSNPLPTYEQYF.

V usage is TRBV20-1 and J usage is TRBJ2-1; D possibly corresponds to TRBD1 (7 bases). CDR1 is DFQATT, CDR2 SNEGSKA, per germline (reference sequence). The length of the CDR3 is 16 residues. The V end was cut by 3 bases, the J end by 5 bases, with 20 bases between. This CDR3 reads CSASGGGNSLDNEQFF. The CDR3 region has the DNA TGCAGTGCTAGTGGAGGGGGCAACAGCTTAGACAATGAGCAGTTCTTC.

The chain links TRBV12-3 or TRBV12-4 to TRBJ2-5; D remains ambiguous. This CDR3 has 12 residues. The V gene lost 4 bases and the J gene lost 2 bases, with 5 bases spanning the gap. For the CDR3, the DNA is TGTGCCAGCAGTTGGCGGCAAGAGACCCAGTACTTC. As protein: CASSWRQETQYF.

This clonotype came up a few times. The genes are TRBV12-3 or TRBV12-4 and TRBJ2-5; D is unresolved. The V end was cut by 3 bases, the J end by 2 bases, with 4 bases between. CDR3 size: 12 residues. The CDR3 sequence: CASSFGQETQYF. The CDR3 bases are TGTGCCAGCAGTTTTGGGCAAGAGACCCAGTACTTC.

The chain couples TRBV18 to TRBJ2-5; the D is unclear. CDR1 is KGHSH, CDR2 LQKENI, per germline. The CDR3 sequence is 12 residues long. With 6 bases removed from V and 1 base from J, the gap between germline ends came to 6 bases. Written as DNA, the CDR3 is TGTGCCAGCTCCCCGACCCAAGAGACCCAGTACTTC. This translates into CASSPTQETQYF.

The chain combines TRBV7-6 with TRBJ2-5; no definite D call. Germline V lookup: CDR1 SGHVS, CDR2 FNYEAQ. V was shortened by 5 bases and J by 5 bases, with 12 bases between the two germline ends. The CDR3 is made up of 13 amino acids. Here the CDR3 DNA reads TGTGCCAGCAGCCCCCGTTTTACGGAGACCCAGTACTTC. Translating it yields CASSPRFTETQYF.

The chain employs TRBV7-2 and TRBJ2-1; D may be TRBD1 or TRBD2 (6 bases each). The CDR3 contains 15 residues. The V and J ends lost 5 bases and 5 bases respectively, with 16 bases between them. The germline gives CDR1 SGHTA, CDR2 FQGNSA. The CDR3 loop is CASSQEGGYHNEQFF. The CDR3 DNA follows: TGTGCCAGCAGCCAGGAGGGGGGTTATCACAATGAGCAGTTCTTC.

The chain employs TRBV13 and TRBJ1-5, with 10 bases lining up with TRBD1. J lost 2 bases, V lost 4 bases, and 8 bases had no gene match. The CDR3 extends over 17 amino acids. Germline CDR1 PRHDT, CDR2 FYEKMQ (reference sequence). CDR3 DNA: TGTGCCAGCAGCTGCCGGGACAGGGGTCCCCGCAATCAGCCCCAGCATTTT. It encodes CASSCRDRGPRNQPQHF.

This chain's CDR3 is CASSQRTGSQETQYF. The CDR3 DNA sequence: TGTGCCAGCAGCCAAAGGACAGGGAGTCAAGAGACCCAGTACTTC. This chain links TRBV3-1 with TRBJ2-5; TRBD1 matches 8 bases. The CDR3 runs to 15 residues. V lost 2 bases, J lost 2 bases, and 4 bases stayed unmatched. CDR1 and CDR2 from the germline V gene are LGHDT and YNNKEL (reference sequence).

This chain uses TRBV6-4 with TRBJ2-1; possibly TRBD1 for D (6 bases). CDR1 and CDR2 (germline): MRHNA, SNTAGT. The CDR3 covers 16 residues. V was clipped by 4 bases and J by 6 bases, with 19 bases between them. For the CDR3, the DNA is TGTGCCAGCAGTGCGTTAGGGGGTAGAGTAAGCAATGAGCAGTTCTTC. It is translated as CASSALGGRVSNEQFF.